This TCR beta chain stems from a study of cytomegalovirus exposure and HLA in healthy donors. Findings and limits, study-wide: Across donors, most TCRs were seen rarely, yet some public ones were widespread.

Assay: immunoSEQ multiplex PCR; the TCRdb copy retains only in-frame clones and omits some. This table has 150,000 to 200,000 clones, around 84% appearing once. Notes on this clone: Its antigen remains unidentified.

CDR1 is SGHAT and CDR2 is FQNNGV in the germline V gene. V lost 1 base, J lost 3 bases, and 13 bases lay in between. This CDR3 has 16 amino acids. This receptor was identified in a man aged 18 to 29 in good health and CMV-seropositive. The specimen was PBMCs. The V and J genes are TRBV11-2 and TRBJ1-5; D gene unclear. The CDR3 DNA reads TGTGCCAGCAGCTTAGGGGCAATTGGAAACAATCAGCCCCAGCATTTT. Protein: CASSLGAIGNNQPQHF.